This T cell receptor beta chain was identified during a study of blood T cell repertoires in COVID-19. Study information: COVID-19 samples from acute and convalescent phases originated in the United States, Italy and Spain. From T cells, B-cell-depleted T cells, or PBMCs came the material, which was cDNA or gDNA.

This CDR3 comprises 14 residues. Trimming removed 5 bases from V and 7 bases from J; junction bases left unmatched: 6. From germline, CDR1 is SGHTA and CDR2 FQGNSA. During active infection, Seattle patients enrolled and were then monitored through disease. As handled by the study authors: Nucleated cell counts were estimated from reference gene primer amplification. The data were produced by immunoSEQ multiplex PCR, yet TCRdb's version contains in-frame clones alone and is incomplete. That table furnishes V, J and clone size, whereas the DNA furnished D and trimming. The sample lists roughly 200,000 clones; around nine tenths were seen once.

The J gene is TRBJ1-4, the V gene TRBV7-2, with TRBD1 identical over 8 bases. The source material was peripheral blood. This clonotype was obtained from a man in his fifties or sixties with COVID-19, enrolled during active disease. The CDR3 is CASSPGQETEKLFF. The CDR3 nucleotides are TGTGCCAGCAGCCCGGGACAGGAAACTGAAAAACTGTTTTTT.